The 6 T cell receptor beta chains given below trace back to one sample, sequenced in a study of Graves' ophthalmopathy and Graves' hyperthyroidism. Investigators amplified TCR beta CDR3 regions from RNA transcripts. The first-round RT-PCR employed HTBI primers together with the Qiagen OneStep RT-PCR kit. A multiplex PCR was then performed as the second round. TCRdb fed the multiplex PCR reads into MiXCR, producing one record per CDR3 protein. The table has more than 1,000,000 distinct CDR3 sequences, about 38% seen once. The source material was peripheral blood or thyroid tissue (not recorded which). These receptors all stem from an adult man with Graves' hyperthyroidism.

This clonotype was observed a few times. The chain couples TRBV20-1 to TRBJ2-5; 12 bases are shared with TRBD2. V was pared by 6 bases and J by 9 bases, with 14 bases of the junction left unmatched. Germline V gives CDR1 DFQATT, CDR2 SNEGSKA (reference sequence). CDR3 size: 15 residues. The CDR3 DNA is TGCAGTGCCTATACTAGCGGGGGGCTGGATTGGGCCCAGTACTTC. Translated, it gives CSAYTSGGLDWAQYF.

The rearrangement joins TRBV7-6 to TRBJ1-2; D uncertain. The V and J ends lost 4 bases and 4 bases respectively, with 13 bases between them. Per germline, CDR1 SGHVS and CDR2 FNYEAQ. There are 14 residues in the CDR3. The CDR3, as DNA: TGTGCCAGCAGCTCCCCAGGAGTGAGCTATGGCTACACCTTC. It yields the protein CASSSPGVSYGYTF.

This clonotype showed up just once. Mismatch with germline at one junction end may stem from a read error. The chain carries TRBV10-3 and TRBJ1-1, with TRBD1 as a possible D gene (5 bases). Germline V gene lookup returns CDR1 ENHRY and CDR2 SYGVKD. The CDR3 extends over 14 amino acids. The CDR3 reads CASSKKGLNTEAFF. The CDR3, as DNA: TGTGCCAGCAGTAAGAAGGGGCTGAACACTGAAGCTTTCTTT.

As regards this clonotype: A much larger clone is a single base away; this may be a read error. This chain links TRBV7-6 with TRBJ2-5, with D uncertain. The CDR3 totals 15 residues. Germline CDR1 SGHVS, CDR2 FNYEAQ. Here the CDR3 reads CASSPEVTYQEAQYF. DNA of the CDR3: TGTGCCAGCAGCCCGGAAGTGACCTACCAAGAGGCCCAGTACTTC. The complete variable domain, with remaining parts taken from reference TRBV7-6 and TRBJ2-5, reads GAGVSQSPRYKVTKRGQDVALRCDPISGHVSLYWYRQALGQGPEFLTYFNYEAQQDKSGLPNDRFSAERPEGSISTLTIQRTEQRDSAMYRCASSPEVTYQEAQYFGPGTRLLVL.

CDR3: CASRNPGQGGYSGANVLTF. The CDR3 DNA is TGTGCCAGCAGGAATCCGGGACAGGGCGGCTACTCTGGGGCCAACGTCCTGACTTTC. The V gene is TRBV7-9, the J gene TRBJ2-6; 9 bases line up with TRBD1. V trimming: 6 bases; J trimming: 0 bases; junction bases outside the gene matches: 12. Germline V gives CDR1 SEHNR, CDR2 FQNEAQ (reference sequence). There are 19 residues in the CDR3.

This clonotype was picked up many times. The chain recombines TRBV5-6 with TRBJ2-7; 7 positions match TRBD1. This CDR3 is 13 amino acids long. Germline V gene lookup returns CDR1 SGHDT and CDR2 YYEEEE. V was pared by 0 bases and J by 6 bases, with 3 bases of the junction left unmatched. The CDR3 is CASSLGDSVEQYF. The DNA for the CDR3 is TGTGCCAGCAGCTTGGGGGACAGCGTCGAGCAGTACTTC.